The 2 T cell receptor beta chains given below trace back to one sample, sequenced in a study of identical twins. TCRdb passed the 5' RACE reads through MiXCR, listing each CDR3 protein once. This sample has hundreds of thousands of distinct CDR3 sequences, with around 20% found just once. These records were also assigned to another study, of T cells expressing NK-cell markers.

The specimen was PBMCs. These receptors all come from a woman in her late teens or twenties in good health.

The genes are TRBV3-1 and TRBJ1-1; D unresolved. CDR3 size: 13 residues. The V end was cut by 4 bases, the J end by 8 bases, with 14 bases between. Per germline, CDR1 LGHDT and CDR2 YNNKEL (reference sequence). This CDR3 reads CASSPQVISEAFF. CDR3 DNA sequence: TGTGCCAGCAGCCCGCAGGTTATCTCGGAAGCTTTCTTT.

At least ten counts were recorded for this clonotype. CDR3 amino acids: CASSFGVTEAFF. Written as DNA, the CDR3 is TGTGCCAGCAGCTTCGGGGTCACTGAAGCTTTCTTT. The gene calls are TRBV12-3 or TRBV12-4 and TRBJ1-1, with D unresolved. V lost 6 bases and J 4 bases, leaving 9 bases between the germline ends. The CDR3 runs 12 residues.